This T cell receptor (beta chain) was found in a study of regulatory T cells in long-lasting Graves disease (dated by TCRdb to about 2021). Study-wide context: Persistent Graves' disease was defined as antithyroid drug treatment for over 5 years with persistently positive TSH receptor autoantibodies. This study used TCR sequencing and RNA sequencing of peripheral blood to compare persistent Graves' disease patients against newly diagnosed Graves' disease patients. On average, persistent Graves' disease patients in the clinical cohort had been on antithyroid drugs for about 10.3 years. The study was registered as a clinical trial and conducted in China. A total of about 33 samples were covered by TCR sequencing, comprising some 13 persistent and around 20 newly diagnosed Graves' disease patients. Results and caveats for the whole study, not just this receptor: Sequencing and analysis were restricted to the TCR beta chain. Persistent patients shared more public clonotypes among themselves (around 2,500) than newly diagnosed patients did (approximately 970). Peripheral blood alone was examined, since thyroid tissue, which constituted the primary lesion, could not be accessed. Compared with newly diagnosed patients, patients with persistent Graves' disease had lower TCR Shannon entropy and fewer highly expanded clones, which suggests clonal expansion. Persistent disease showed preferential use of TRBV28, TRBJ1-2 and TRBJ2-5, whereas newly diagnosed disease favored TRBV20-1 and TRBJ2-1. The authors noted that the small sample size was a limitation that may lower accuracy.

This specimen's time point label, per the study, means: persistent/refractory GD, antithyroid drugs over 5 years with positive TRAb. For both TCR sequencing and RNA sequencing, RNA was extracted from PBMCs using TRIzol. Graves' disease was diagnosed according to American Thyroid Association guidelines. Patients for the study were recruited at an endocrinology department in Xi'an, China. From each patient, approximately 10 milliliters of peripheral blood was collected into an EDTA anticoagulant tube. Ficoll Paque Plus density gradient separation was used to isolate PBMCs, and no further T cell sorting was performed. An Agilent 2100 Bioanalyzer and agarose gel were used to assess RNA quality, and a NanoDrop 2000 was used to measure RNA concentration. The CDR3 holds 15 amino acids from the cysteine to the phenylalanine. Just CDR3 DNA is preserved here, 45 bases in frame from base 1. V sheds 7 bases and J sheds 6 bases, leaving 24 bases between their ends. CDR1 and CDR2, per the germline V gene, are SQVTM and ANQGSEA.

This clonotype was detected ten times or more. Its binding antigen is unknown. There are no base qualities to consult, and no much larger clone falls within one base. Libraries were made using multiplex PCR. Sequencing was performed on an Illumina HiSeq 4000. CDR3 regions were amplified by Arm-PCR with iRepertoire HTBI primers to construct TCR beta libraries. PCR products were gel purified before sequencing. Per the original workflow: Gene usage analysis of CDR3 amino acid clonotypes used the 62 TRBV and around 14 TRBJ segments found across samples. COPE and FqMerger were used to merge filtered high-quality paired reads into contigs. Contigs were aligned with BLAST to IMGT TRBV, TRBD and TRBJ reference genes, and CDR3 was defined per IMGT. Any clonotype with a frequency above 0.1% was counted as a highly expanded clone. Repertoire diversity was measured by Shannon entropy, and V-J evenness by the Gini coefficient. Public clonotypes were defined as clonotypes shared by more than one individual. The public reads were reanalyzed by TCRdb: fastp trimming at Q25, MiXCR alignment, in-frame beta chains only. One record per CDR3 amino acid sequence lists the most common genes and DNA. These V and J calls derive from TCRdb rather than the authors' analysis. A total of about 430,000 distinct CDR3 sequences appear in this sample, about 21% of them only once. The ten top clones hold 14% of the sample.

This receptor chain uses TRBV29-1 and TRBJ1-1; the D gene cannot be resolved reliably. This sequence originates from a female donor with Graves disease. The sequenced sample was peripheral blood mononuclear cells (PBMCs), obtained when the disease was refractory, from a patient treated with antithyroid drugs. The base sequence is TGCAGCGCCGTTACTCGAGACATGCCCGACCCTGAAGCTTTCTTT. Its product reads: CSAVTRDMPDPEAFF.